Given below is one T cell receptor beta chain in context. Its antigen is still unknown. Noted time point: persistent/refractory GD, antithyroid drugs over 5 years with positive TRAb. RNA isolated from PBMCs was used to make the TCR library. Peripheral blood, Nine milliliters per patient, was collected in EDTA tubes. Germline lookup yields CDR1 SGHRS and CDR2 YFSETQ. V gave up 7 bases and J gave up 7 bases, with 18 bases separating them. This CDR3 region has 15 residues. This record belongs to a study of regulatory T cells in long-lasting Graves disease. Study-level points and caveats: TCR diversity was lower in persistent Graves' patients than in newly diagnosed ones.

In building TCR beta libraries, iRepertoire HTBI primers were used together with Arm-PCR of CDR3 regions. TCRdb passed the multiplex PCR reads through MiXCR, listing each CDR3 protein once. The sample contains about 660,000 distinct CDR3 sequences, 30% of which appear only once. The sequence was obtained from a female donor with Graves disease. The sequences come from peripheral blood mononuclear cells (PBMCs), collected when the disease was refractory, from a patient treated with antithyroid drugs. The chain employs TRBV5-1 and TRBJ1-6; maybe TRBD1 (5 bases). CDR3 protein: CASSPGDLRNSPLHF. The CDR3 bases are TGCGCCAGCTCCCCGGGGGATCTAAGGAATTCACCCCTCCACTTT. The full variable domain, with the rest looked up from reference TRBV5-1 and TRBJ1-6, is KAGVTQTPRYLIKTRGQQVTLSCSPISGHRSVSWYQQTPGQGLQFLFEYFSETQRNKGNFPGRFSGRQFSNSRSEMNVSTLELGDSALYLCASSPGDLRNSPLHFGNGTRLTVT.